A single sample is the source of the 4 T cell receptor beta chains below, sequenced in a study of shared clonotypes between healthy human individuals. The assay was immunoSEQ multiplex PCR, and TCRdb's table has in-frame clones only and misses some. The profile shows roughly 2,000,000 clones, 85% to 95% of them singletons. Positive CCR7 selection of CD45RO-negative cells yielded the naive CD8 cells, and terminally differentiated effector memory CD45RA+ cells were excluded. The sequenced sample was naive CD8+ T cells sorted from blood. The receptors shown here come from a man between 18 and 35 years old in good health.

The chain is built from TRBV9 and TRBJ1-2; 8 nucleotides match TRBD1. The CDR3 has 15 residues. With 3 bases clipped from V and 4 bases from J, the junction kept 8 bases outside the gene matches. Germline assignment: CDR1 SGDLS and CDR2 YYNGEE. In DNA, the CDR3 is TGTGCCAGCAGCGCGGACAGGGACGGAGGCTATGGCTACACCTTC. Translation gives CASSADRDGGYGYTF. The complete variable domain, with remaining parts taken from reference TRBV9 and TRBJ1-2, reads DSGVTQTPKHLITATGQRVTLRCSPRSGDLSVYWYQQSLDQGLQFLIQYYNGEERAKGNILERFSAQQFPDLHSELNLSSLELGDSALYFCASSADRDGGYGYTFGSGTRLTVV.

The chain recombines TRBV4-3 with TRBJ2-1; the match to TRBD2 covers 14 bases. Germline V gene lookup returns CDR1 LGHNA and CDR2 YSLEER. The ends lost 2 bases at V and 8 bases at J; junction bases unmatched: 5. CDR3 length equals 16 residues. CDR3 loop: CASSQPGLAGVDEQFF. CDR3 coding DNA: TGCGCCAGCAGCCAACCGGGACTAGCGGGAGTGGATGAGCAGTTCTTC.

CDR3 in amino acids: CSVVSGAEGETQYF. As DNA, the CDR3 is TGCAGCGTTGTTAGCGGGGCGGAGGGGGAGACCCAGTACTTC. This chain uses TRBV29-1 with TRBJ2-5, with TRBD2 matching 8 bases. The germline V gene has CDR1 SQVTM and CDR2 ANQGSEA. The V and J ends lost 4 bases and 5 bases, in that order; junction bases with no gene match: 9. The CDR3 extends over 14 amino acids.

The CDR3 is CASSLVGLTGNTGELFF. The CDR3 region has the DNA TGTGCCAGCAGCTTAGTGGGGTTAACAGGGAACACCGGGGAGCTGTTTTTT. The V gene is TRBV7-9, the J gene TRBJ2-2, with D possibly TRBD1 on 5 matching bases. The CDR3 consists of 17 residues. The V end lost 1 base, the J end lost 1 base, and 13 bases lay between the germline ends. Germline CDR1 SEHNR, CDR2 FQNEAQ (reference sequence).